A selection of T cell receptor beta chains follows, all from one sample in a study of blood T cells in healthy people across ages. One entry per CDR3 protein results from TCRdb running MiXCR on the 5' RACE reads. The sample records roughly 800,000 distinct CDR3 sequences, around 36% being singletons. Sample: blood. The receptors originated from a man aged 18 to 30 in good health. The CDR3 runs from the conserved cysteine through the conserved F or W.

V,J,CDR3
TRBV20-1,TRBJ1-2,CSAPAQGSNYSYTF
TRBV7-3,TRBJ2-3,CASSQWASGGSTDTQYF
TRBV5-4,TRBJ2-1,CASSFTGAVNEQFF
TRBV6-5,TRBJ1-4,CASSSEINEKLFF
TRBV10-3,.,CAISESYGGTYEQYF
TRBV2,TRBJ1-6,CAGQGRSSYNSPLHF
TRBV12-5,TRBJ2-3,CASGSGSGDTDTQYF
TRBV10-3,TRBJ2-5,CAIRGAGLETQYF
TRBV9,TRBJ2-3,CASSVSGGASLGTDTQYF
TRBV18,TRBJ2-1,CASSPTQGIYNEQFF
TRBV20-1,TRBJ1-2,CSASPLQVNYGYTF
TRBV7-2,TRBJ2-7,CASSLVSSQTYEQYF
TRBV27,TRBJ2-7,CASSPISRPHYEQYF
TRBV7-6,TRBJ2-5,CASSLLRGGGYQETQYF
TRBV7-2,TRBJ2-1,CASSLPTTNSKQFF
TRBV14,TRBJ2-1,CASSQIPKNEQFF
TRBV5-1,TRBJ2-3,CASSLAQGVDTQYF
TRBV7-8,TRBJ2-2,CASSGDRPINTGELFF
TRBV10-3,TRBJ2-5,CAISDRNQETQYF
TRBV11-2,.,CASSLNRVHEQYF
TRBV9,TRBJ1-2,CASSATEHYGYTF